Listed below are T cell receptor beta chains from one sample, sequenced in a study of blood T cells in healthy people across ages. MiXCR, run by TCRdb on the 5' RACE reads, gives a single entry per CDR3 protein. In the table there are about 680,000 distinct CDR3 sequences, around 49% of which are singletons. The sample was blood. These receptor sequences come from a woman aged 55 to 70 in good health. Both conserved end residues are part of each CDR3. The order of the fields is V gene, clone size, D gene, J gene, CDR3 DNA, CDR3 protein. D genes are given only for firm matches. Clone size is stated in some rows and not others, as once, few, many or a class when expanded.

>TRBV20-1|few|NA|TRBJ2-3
TGCAGTGCCCTCCTCGTAGGGACCTCGGCAGATACGCAGTATTTT
CSALLVGTSADTQYF
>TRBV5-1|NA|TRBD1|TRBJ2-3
TGCGCCAGCAGCTCGCCATCGACAGGGGATTACACAGATGCGCAGTATTTT
CASSSPSTGDYTDAQYF
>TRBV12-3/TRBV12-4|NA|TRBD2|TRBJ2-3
TGTGCCAGCAGCTTATCTTGGGGGGGTAGCACAGATACGCAGTATTTT
CASSLSWGGSTDTQYF
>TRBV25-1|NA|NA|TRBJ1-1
TGTGCCAGCAGTGAATCGGTCCGGGCGATGAACACTGAAGCTTTCTTT
CASSESVRAMNTEAFF
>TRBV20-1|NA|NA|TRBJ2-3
TGCAGTGCTGAGGGACGCACAGATACGCAGTATTTT
CSAEGRTDTQYF
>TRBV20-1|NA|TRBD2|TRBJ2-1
TGCAGTGCTAGAGGGCCTAGCGGGGGGAACAATGAGCAGTTCTTC
CSARGPSGGNNEQFF
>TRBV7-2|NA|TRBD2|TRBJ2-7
TGTGCCAGCAGCAGGGCTAGCGGGAACTACGAGCAGTACTTC
CASSRASGNYEQYF
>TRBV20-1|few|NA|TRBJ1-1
TGCAGTGCTAGTTTGTGGGGGCCGAACACTGAAGCTTTCTTT
CSASLWGPNTEAFF
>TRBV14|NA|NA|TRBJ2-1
TGTGCCAGCAGCCAACGATGGAATCCCTACAATGAGCAGTTCTTC
CASSQRWNPYNEQFF
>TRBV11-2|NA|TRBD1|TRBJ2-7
TGTGCCAGCAGCTTCCTAACAGGGGCCCCTAGCTCCTACGAGCAGTACTTC
CASSFLTGAPSSYEQYF
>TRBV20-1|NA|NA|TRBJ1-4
TGCAGTGCTAGAGATCTGAGGGGGAGTAATGAAAAACTGTTTTTT
CSARDLRGSNEKLFF
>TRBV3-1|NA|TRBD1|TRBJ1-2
TGTGCCAGCAGCCAGAAGGACAGGGTCGGGGGCTACACCTTC
CASSQKDRVGGYTF
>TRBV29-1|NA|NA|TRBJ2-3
TGCAGCGTTGACGGTGACTCCACAAGCACAGATACGCAGTATTTT
CSVDGDSTSTDTQYF
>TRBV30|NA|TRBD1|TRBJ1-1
TGTGCCTGGAGTGTACACAGGGGATACACTGAAGCTTTCTTT
CAWSVHRGYTEAFF
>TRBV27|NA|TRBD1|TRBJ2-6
TGCGCCAGCCGGGACAGGGGTCCCTCTGGGGCCAACGTCCTGACTTTC
CASRDRGPSGANVLTF
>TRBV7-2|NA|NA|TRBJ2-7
TGTGCCAGCAGCCCCGCTAGCAGCCCCAATGAGCAGTACTTC
CASSPASSPNEQYF
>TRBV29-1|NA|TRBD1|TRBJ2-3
TGCAGCGTCCGGGACAGGGTGGGGGATACGCAGTATTTT
CSVRDRVGDTQYF
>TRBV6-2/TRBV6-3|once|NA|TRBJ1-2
TGTGCCAGCAGCATCGACACGAACTATGGCTACACCTTC
CASSIDTNYGYTF
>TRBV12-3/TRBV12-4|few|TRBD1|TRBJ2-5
TGTGCCAGCAGTTCGACAGGGGTGGAGACCCAGTACTTC
CASSSTGVETQYF
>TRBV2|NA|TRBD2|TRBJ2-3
TGTGCCAGCAGTCCGTTCCTAGCGGGAGGTAGAGATACGCAGTATTTT
CASSPFLAGGRDTQYF
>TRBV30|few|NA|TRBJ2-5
TGTGCCTGGAGTGCGGGACCCACGTACTTC
CAWSAGPTYF
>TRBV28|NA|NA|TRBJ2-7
TGTGCCAGCAGTCATTATAGAGGGTCCTCCTACGAGCAGTACTTC
CASSHYRGSSYEQYF
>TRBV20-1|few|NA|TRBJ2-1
TGCAGTGCGAGTGGTGCGCGGGATTCCTACAATGAGCAGTTCTTC
CSASGARDSYNEQFF
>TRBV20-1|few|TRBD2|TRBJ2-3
TGCAGTGCTAGACCAATAGCGGGGAACACAGATACGCAGTATTTT
CSARPIAGNTDTQYF
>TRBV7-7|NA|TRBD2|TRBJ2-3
TGTGCTAGCAGCTTGAGCGGGAAGGGTGATACGCAGTATTTT
CASSLSGKGDTQYF
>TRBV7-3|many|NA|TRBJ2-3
TGTGCCAGCAGCTACGGGAGCCGTGGCACAGATACGCAGTATTTT
CASSYGSRGTDTQYF
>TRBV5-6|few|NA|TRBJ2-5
TGTGCCAGCAGCTTGGCGGGAACAGGGCTCGGGGAGACCCAGTACTTC
CASSLAGTGLGETQYF
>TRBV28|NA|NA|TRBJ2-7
TGTGCCAGCAGTCCACCCGTGTACGAGCAGTACTTC
CASSPPVYEQYF
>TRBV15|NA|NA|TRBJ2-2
TGTGCCACCAGCAGAGGTCTGGCGGGATTAGAAACCGGGGAGCTGTTTTTT
CATSRGLAGLETGELFF
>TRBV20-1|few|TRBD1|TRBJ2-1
TGCAGTGCTAGACCCCCCCGGGACAGGGGGTACAATGAGCAGTTCTTC
CSARPPRDRGYNEQFF
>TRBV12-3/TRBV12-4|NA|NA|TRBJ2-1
TGTGCCAGCAGGGCCGGGATTGAGCAGTTCTTC
CASRAGIEQFF
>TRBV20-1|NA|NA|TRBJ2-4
TGCAGTGCTAGAGGTATCACCCAAGAGCCCCAGTACTTC
CSARGITQEPQYF
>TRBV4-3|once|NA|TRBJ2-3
TGCGCCAGCAGCCAAGCCAACAGCTTCTCTAGCACAGATACGCAGTATTTT
CASSQANSFSSTDTQYF
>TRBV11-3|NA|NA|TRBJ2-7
TGTGCCAGCAGCTTACGGCCCGACGAGCAGTACTTC
CASSLRPDEQYF
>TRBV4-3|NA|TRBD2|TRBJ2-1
TGCGCCAGCAGCCAAGATCGACTAGCGGGACGCTACAATGAGCAGTTCTTC
CASSQDRLAGRYNEQFF
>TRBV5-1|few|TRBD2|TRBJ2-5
TGCGCCAGCAGCAGGACTAGTCAGGGAGAGACCCAGTACTTC
CASSRTSQGETQYF
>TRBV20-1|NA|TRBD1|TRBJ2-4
TGCAGTGCTAGTGGTGGGACAGGTCGGGATCGAGAGCAGTACTTC
CSASGGTGRDREQYF
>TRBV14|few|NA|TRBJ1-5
TGTGCCAGCAGCCAAGGAGGGGCGAAGCAGCCCCAGCATTTT
CASSQGGAKQPQHF
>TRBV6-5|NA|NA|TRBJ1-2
TGTGCCAGCAGTTACAGGGAAATGGGCTATGGCTACACCTTC
CASSYREMGYGYTF
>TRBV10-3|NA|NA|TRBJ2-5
TGTGCCATCAGTGGATCCAGGAAGCAAGAGACCCAGTACTTC
CAISGSRKQETQYF
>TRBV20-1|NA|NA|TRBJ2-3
TGCAGTGCTAGAGATGACGGAATAGAGGTCCCAGATACGCAGTATTTT
CSARDDGIEVPDTQYF
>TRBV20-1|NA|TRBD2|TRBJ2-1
TGCAGTGCTAGGGGGGTCCTAGCGGGAGGCTTCTCCTACAATGAGCAGTTCTTC
CSARGVLAGGFSYNEQFF
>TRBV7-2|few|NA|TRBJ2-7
TGTGCCAGCAGCTTAGGGGGGGAGTCGCACTACGAGCAGTACTTC
CASSLGGESHYEQYF